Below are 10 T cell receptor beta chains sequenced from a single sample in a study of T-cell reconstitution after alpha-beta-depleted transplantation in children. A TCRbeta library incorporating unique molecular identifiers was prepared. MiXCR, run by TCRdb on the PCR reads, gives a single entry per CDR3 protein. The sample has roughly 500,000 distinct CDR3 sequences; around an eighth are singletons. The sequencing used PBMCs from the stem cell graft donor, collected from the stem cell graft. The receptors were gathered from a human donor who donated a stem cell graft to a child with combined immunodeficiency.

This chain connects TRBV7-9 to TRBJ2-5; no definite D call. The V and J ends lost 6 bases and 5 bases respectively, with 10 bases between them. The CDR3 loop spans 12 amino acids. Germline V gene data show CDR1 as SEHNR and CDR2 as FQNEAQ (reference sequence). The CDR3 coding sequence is TGTGCCAGCAGACAAATAGGGGAGACCCAGTACTTC. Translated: CASRQIGETQYF.

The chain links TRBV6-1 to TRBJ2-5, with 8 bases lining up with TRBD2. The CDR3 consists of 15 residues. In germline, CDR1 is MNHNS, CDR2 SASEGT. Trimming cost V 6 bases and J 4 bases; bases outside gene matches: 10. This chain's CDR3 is CASSPGAGGSETQYF. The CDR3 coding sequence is TGTGCCAGCAGCCCTGGGGCGGGAGGATCAGAGACCCAGTACTTC.

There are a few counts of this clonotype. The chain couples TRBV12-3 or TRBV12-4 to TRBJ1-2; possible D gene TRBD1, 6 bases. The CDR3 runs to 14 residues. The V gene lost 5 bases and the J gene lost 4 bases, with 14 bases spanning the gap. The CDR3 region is CASSPTGYAYGYTF. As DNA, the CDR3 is TGTGCCAGCAGTCCCACAGGGTACGCCTATGGCTACACCTTC.

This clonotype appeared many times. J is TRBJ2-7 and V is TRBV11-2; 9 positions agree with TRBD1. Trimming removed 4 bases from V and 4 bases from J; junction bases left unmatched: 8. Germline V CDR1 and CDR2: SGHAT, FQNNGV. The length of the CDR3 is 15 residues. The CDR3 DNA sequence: TGTGCCAGCAGCTCGTTTACCGGGACAGGGTACGAGCAGTACTTC. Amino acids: CASSSFTGTGYEQYF.

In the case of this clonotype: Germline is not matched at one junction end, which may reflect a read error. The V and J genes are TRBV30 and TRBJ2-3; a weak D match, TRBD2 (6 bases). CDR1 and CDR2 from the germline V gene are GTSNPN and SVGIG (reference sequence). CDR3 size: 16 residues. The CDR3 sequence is CAWSTLTRTSTDRQYF. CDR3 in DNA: TGTGCCTGGAGTACCCTGACTAGAACTAGCACAGATAGGCAGTATTTT.

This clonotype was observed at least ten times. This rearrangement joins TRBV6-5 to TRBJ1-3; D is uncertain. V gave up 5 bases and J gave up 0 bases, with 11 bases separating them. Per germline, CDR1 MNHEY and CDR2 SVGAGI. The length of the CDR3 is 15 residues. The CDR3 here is CASSRAVSSGNTIYF. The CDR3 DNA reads TGTGCCAGCAGTCGGGCGGTCAGCTCTGGAAACACCATATATTTT.

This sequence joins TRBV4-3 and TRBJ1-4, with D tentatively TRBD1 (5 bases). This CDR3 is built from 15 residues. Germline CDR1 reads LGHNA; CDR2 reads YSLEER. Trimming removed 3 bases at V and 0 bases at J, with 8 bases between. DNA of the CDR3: TGCGCCAGCAGCCAGCAGGGATCAACTAATGAAAAACTGTTTTTT. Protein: CASSQQGSTNEKLFF.

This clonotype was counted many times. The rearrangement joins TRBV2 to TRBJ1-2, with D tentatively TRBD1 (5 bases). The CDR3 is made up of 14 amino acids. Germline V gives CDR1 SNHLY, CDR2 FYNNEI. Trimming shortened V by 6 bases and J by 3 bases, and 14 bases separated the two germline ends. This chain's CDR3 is CASSPPGTYYGYTF. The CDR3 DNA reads TGTGCCAGCAGCCCGCCCGGGACTTACTATGGCTACACCTTC.

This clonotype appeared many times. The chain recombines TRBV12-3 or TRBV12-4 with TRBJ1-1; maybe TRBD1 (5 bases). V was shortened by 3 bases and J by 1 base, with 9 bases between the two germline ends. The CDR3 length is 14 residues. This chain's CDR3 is CASSFGDANTEAFF. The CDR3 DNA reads TGTGCCAGCAGTTTTGGGGACGCGAACACTGAAGCTTTCTTT.

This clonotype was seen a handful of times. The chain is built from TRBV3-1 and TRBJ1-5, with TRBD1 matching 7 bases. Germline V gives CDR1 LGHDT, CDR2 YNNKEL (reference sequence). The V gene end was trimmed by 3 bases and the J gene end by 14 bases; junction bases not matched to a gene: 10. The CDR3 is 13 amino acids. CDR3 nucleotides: TGTGCCAGCAGCCAGGGGACAGCCGGAAGTGAGCATTTT. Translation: CASSQGTAGSEHF.